A single T cell receptor (beta chain) is shown here with its context. Its specificity is unknown. This entry belongs to a study of CXCR3-negative and CXCR3-positive naive CD8 T cells. Study findings and constraints: Hydrophobicity of TRB CDR3s was greater in CXCR3-positive naive cells than in CXCR3-negative naive cells.

Germline V gene sequence: CDR1 SGHVS, CDR2 FNYEAQ. This CDR3 region has 18 residues. UMI-labeled TRB cDNA libraries were prepared by 5' RACE. Following a re-call of the 5' RACE reads, TCRdb has one entry per CDR3 protein and lacks DNA. Its listing shows 110,000 or so distinct CDR3 sequences. Material for sequencing was naive CXCR3+ CD8+ T cells from blood. Regarding subset: CD45RO-CCR7+CD27+CD95- naive CD8+ T cells expressing CXCR3 (TNR3+). V gene TRBV7-6 combines with J gene TRBJ2-1; the TCRdb call, TRBD2, lacks DNA for checking. This clonotype originated in a human donor in good health. Some clones in this sample may be carry-over from other donors' samples. The CDR3 loop is CASSSSPRSPGLGGVLFF.